This is a list of T cell receptor beta chains from one sample in a study of T cell changes during pregnancy in multiple sclerosis. The table came from immunoSEQ multiplex PCR; TCRdb's copy has only in-frame clones and leaves some out. Of 60,000 to 75,000 clones listed, roughly 93% were seen once; the top ten hold roughly 1.5%. The sequencing here drew on peripheral blood, taken in the third trimester of pregnancy. The source is a female donor with multiple sclerosis, enrolled in a pregnancy study. CDR3s leave out the opening cysteine and the closing phenylalanine or tryptophan. Part of the rows lack a size; the others show once, few, many or a class for expanded clones.

>TRBV30|TRBJ1-1|-
AWRIHGTGEMNTEAF
>TRBV10-3|TRBJ1-6|-
AISDAGGGGTSPLH
>TRBV5-1|TRBJ2-1|-
ASSLDGGLNEQF
>TRBV28|TRBJ2-7|-
ASSFQNYEQY
>TRBV6-4|TRBJ2-7|-
ASSDRTREGQPTYEQY
>TRBV9|TRBJ1-6|-
ASSVEQGDYNSPLH
>TRBV2|TRBJ1-1|-
ASTISRGTEAF
>TRBV7-9|TRBJ2-1|-
ASSSRSLTVRSYNEQF
>TRBV2|TRBJ1-2|-
ASRGQVQSYGYT
>TRBV5-5|TRBJ2-7|once
ASSRDRHYEQY
>TRBV7-9|TRBJ2-7|once
ASSLGGPGEQY
>TRBV6-5|TRBJ2-3|-
ASHLGRTSTDTQY
>TRBV9|TRBJ1-1|once
ASSADSHYSSEAF
>TRBV6-5|TRBJ1-4|-
ASSYQQQGAGEKLF
>TRBV7-6|TRBJ2-2|-
ASSRRLAGELF
>TRBV19|TRBJ2-5|-
ASSIQGAGETQY
>TRBV7-9|TRBJ1-2|-
ASSRKRENYGYT